Each of the 9 T cell receptor beta chains below was sequenced from the same sample in a study. The sorted Tregs were CD4+CD25+CD127-/low cells. MiXCR was run by TCRdb on the 5' RACE reads, yielding one entry per CDR3 protein. The sample shows approximately 60,000 distinct CDR3 sequences, less than 25% of them seen only once. The sample taken for sequencing was tumor-infiltrating Tregs sorted from the breast tumor. These receptors were taken from a female donor with breast cancer.

To note about this clonotype: The conserved closing phenylalanine or tryptophan is absent in this CDR3, likely reflecting a read error. V and J are TRBV7-6 and TRBJ1-1; D remains ambiguous. The CDR3 spans 14 residues. Per germline, CDR1 SGHVS and CDR2 FNYEAQ. Trimming took 4 bases from V and 5 from J, leaving 14 bases between them. This CDR3 reads CASSSQEGVTEAFH. The CDR3 DNA reads TGTGCCAGCAGCTCTCAGGAGGGTGTTACTGAAGCTTTCCAT.

Details on this clonotype: Mismatch with germline at one junction end may stem from a read error. This chain uses TRBV7-3 with TRBJ1-5; D is unresolved. From germline, CDR1 is SGHTA and CDR2 FQGTGA. The CDR3 loop spans 14 amino acids. The CDR3 protein is CASSLNSGNRPQHF. The CDR3 region has the DNA TGTGCCAGCAGCTTAAATTCCGGCAATCGGCCCCAGCATTTT.

This clonotype has a count of ten or more. The V and J genes are TRBV24-1 and TRBJ2-1; D call uncertain. Trimming left V 0 bases short and J 2 bases short, with 10 bases between. The CDR3 length is 16 residues. Per germline, CDR1 KGHDR and CDR2 SFDVKD. The DNA for the CDR3 is TGTGCCACCAGTGATTTGGTGGATGGCACCTACAATGAGCAGTTCTTC. Residues: CATSDLVDGTYNEQFF.

This chain joins TRBV5-1 and TRBJ2-5; perhaps TRBD2 as D (6 bases). Germline values: CDR1 SGHRS, CDR2 YFSETQ. Between the trimmed V and J ends, which lost 4 bases and 4 bases, there was a span of 11 bases. This CDR3 has 13 residues. For the CDR3, the DNA is TGCGCCAGCAGCATAGGGACTTTAGAGACCCAGTACTTC. Its translation: CASSIGTLETQYF.

This clonotype was seen many times. This sequence joins TRBV20-1 and TRBJ1-1; no firm D call. V lost 1 base to trimming and J lost 1 base, with 7 bases between them. The CDR3 spans 13 residues. CDR1 is DFQATT and CDR2 is SNEGSKA in the germline V gene (reference sequence). CDR3 amino acids: CSARGGGNTEAFF. The CDR3 DNA reads TGCAGTGCTAGAGGGGGAGGGAACACTGAAGCTTTCTTT.

This clonotype appeared a few times. This rearrangement joins TRBV5-4 to TRBJ1-6, with 7 bases aligning to TRBD1. Germline V CDR1 and CDR2: SGHNT, YYREEE (reference sequence). Losses at the gene ends were 10 bases for V and 14 bases for J; bases not matched to a gene: 21. CDR3 size: 15 residues. The CDR3 bases are TGTGCCTCCCAGGCCGCGGGACAGACGGTGGGGTCCCTCCACTTT. Its protein is CASQAAGQTVGSLHF.

This clonotype was seen only a few times. This chain connects TRBV5-1 to TRBJ2-1, with D possibly matching TRBD1 (5 bases). Germline CDR1 SGHRS, CDR2 YFSETQ. Trimming cost V 0 bases and J 6 bases, with 7 bases left between them. The length of the CDR3 is 13 residues. The CDR3 bases are TGCGCCAGCAGCTTGGATAGGGGCAATGAGCAGTTCTTC. This sequence encodes CASSLDRGNEQFF. Full variable domain (rest looked up from reference TRBV5-1 and TRBJ2-1): KAGVTQTPRYLIKTRGQQVTLSCSPISGHRSVSWYQQTPGQGLQFLFEYFSETQRNKGNFPGRFSGRQFSNSRSEMNVSTLELGDSALYLCASSLDRGNEQFFGPGTRLTVL.

A single count supports this clonotype. Relative to the germline gene, one junction end is altered; a read error may explain this. This chain connects TRBV9 to TRBJ1-2, with D possibly TRBD1 on 5 matching bases. Germline values: CDR1 SGDLS, CDR2 YYNGEE. The CDR3 contains 15 residues. CDR3 in DNA: TGTGCCAGCAGTGCCATAGGGACTTCGAACTATGACTACACCTTC. Residues: CASSAIGTSNYDYTF.

There are a few counts of this clonotype. This chain connects TRBV11-3 to TRBJ2-2; D is undetermined. Germline V lookup: CDR1 SGHNT, CDR2 YENEEA. CDR3 length: 13 amino acids. V was pared by 1 base and J by 3 bases, with 3 bases between. The CDR3 here is CASSLGDTGELFF. CDR3 coding DNA: TGTGCCAGCAGCTTAGGGGACACCGGGGAGCTGTTTTTT.